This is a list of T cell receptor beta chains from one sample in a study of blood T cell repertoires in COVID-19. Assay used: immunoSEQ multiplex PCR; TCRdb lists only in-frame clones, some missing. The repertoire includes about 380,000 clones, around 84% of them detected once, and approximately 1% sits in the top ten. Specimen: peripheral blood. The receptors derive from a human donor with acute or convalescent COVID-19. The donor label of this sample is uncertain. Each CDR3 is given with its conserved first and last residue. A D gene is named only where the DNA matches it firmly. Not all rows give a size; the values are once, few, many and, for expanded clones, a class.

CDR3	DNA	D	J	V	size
CATSRDQPGGSPLHF	TGTGCCACCAGCAGAGATCAACCGGGTGGGTCACCCCTCCACTTT	NA	TRBJ1-6	TRBV15	NA
CASSQGPGGRGGIATNEKLFF	TGCGCCAGCAGCCAAGGACCCGGGGGGCGAGGTGGGATTGCAACTAATGAAAAACTGTTTTTT	NA	TRBJ1-4	TRBV4-1	once
CASSQAGTGGLGYTF	TGCGCCAGCAGCCAAGCGGGGACAGGGGGCCTTGGCTACACCTTC	TRBD1	TRBJ1-2	TRBV4-1	few
CASSIQTELNTEAFF	TGTGCCAGCAGCATCCAGACAGAACTGAACACTGAAGCTTTCTTT	NA	TRBJ1-1	TRBV5-5	NA
CASSLGSYNYGYTF	TGCGCCAGCAGCTTGGGCAGTTATAACTATGGCTACACCTTC	NA	TRBJ1-2	TRBV5-1	NA
CASSELWGGNTEAFF	TGTGCCAGCAGTGAATTGTGGGGGGGGAACACTGAAGCTTTCTTT	NA	TRBJ1-1	TRBV6-1	NA
CASENAGAHTEAFF	TGTGCCAGCGAAAATGCAGGGGCGCACACTGAAGCTTTCTTT	NA	TRBJ1-1	TRBV7-9	NA
CASSSHRSHIDTQYF	TGTGCCAGCAGTTCCCACCGTAGCCATATTGATACGCAGTATTTT	NA	TRBJ2-3	TRBV27	NA
CASSSTGANEKLFF	TGTGCCAGTAGTTCAACGGGAGCAAATGAAAAACTGTTTTTT	NA	TRBJ1-4	TRBV19	NA
CASSSGLRSNYGYTF	TGTGCCAGCAGCTCGGGACTGAGGTCAAACTATGGCTACACCTTC	NA	TRBJ1-2	TRBV5-6	NA
CASSLEGQGRYGYTF	TGTGCCAGTAGTCTCGAGGGACAGGGCCGATATGGCTACACCTTC	TRBD1	TRBJ1-2	TRBV19	NA
CASSGADRASSYNSPLHF	TGTGCCAGCAGTGGGGCGGACAGGGCTAGCTCCTATAATTCACCCCTCCACTTT	TRBD1	TRBJ1-6	TRBV28	few
CASSTRETERKPQHF	TGTGCCAGCAGCACCAGGGAAACCGAGAGGAAGCCCCAGCATTTT	NA	TRBJ1-5	TRBV28	NA
CASSPERAGPLHF	TGTGCCAGCAGTCCCGAGAGGGCTGGGCCCCTCCACTTT	NA	TRBJ1-6	TRBV27	NA
CASSLEGQRLTEQYF	TGCGCCAGCAGCTTGGAGGGACAGCGCCTAACGGAGCAGTACTTC	TRBD1	TRBJ2-7	TRBV5-1	NA
CASNADRTSSRRTQYF	TGTGCCAGCAACGCAGACCGGACTTCTAGTAGACGAACCCAGTACTTC	NA	TRBJ2-5	TRBV2	NA
CASSPTGLRNSGANVLTF	TGTGCCAGCAGTCCGACAGGGCTCCGTAACTCTGGGGCCAACGTCCTGACTTTC	TRBD1	TRBJ2-6	TRBV27	NA
CASSLVGTSNTGELFF	TGTGCCAGCAGCTTAGTGGGCACCTCGAACACCGGGGAGCTGTTTTTT	NA	TRBJ2-2	TRBV11-2	NA
CASSLADRGEKLFF	TGTGCCAGCAGCTTAGCTGACAGGGGTGAAAAACTGTTTTTT	TRBD1	TRBJ1-4	TRBV7-9	few
CATSDGGGVEQYF	TGTGCCACCAGTGATGGCGGAGGGGTCGAGCAGTACTTC	NA	TRBJ2-7	TRBV24-1	NA
CSVYLRGENNQPQHF	TGCAGCGTATACCTAAGGGGTGAGAACAATCAGCCCCAGCATTTT	NA	TRBJ1-5	TRBV29-1	NA
CASRRGGPPYEQYF	TGTGCCAGCAGACGCGGGGGTCCCCCCTACGAGCAGTACTTC	TRBD2	TRBJ2-7	TRBV28	NA
CASSRWGGDTEAFF	TGTGCCAGCAGCCGTTGGGGAGGGGACACTGAAGCTTTCTTT	NA	TRBJ1-1	TRBV3-1/TRBV3-2	once
CASSDGGEQFF	TGCGCCAGCAGTGATGGGGGCGAGCAGTTCTTC	NA	TRBJ2-1	TRBV10-1	NA
CASSETRDTEAFF	TGTGCCAGCAGTGAGACGAGGGACACTGAAGCTTTCTTT	NA	TRBJ1-1	TRBV6-1	NA
CATSRDRDRAGETQYF	TGTGCCACCAGCAGAGATAGAGACAGGGCAGGAGAGACCCAGTACTTC	TRBD1	TRBJ2-5	TRBV15	NA
CASSSRSTGNYGYTF	TGTGCCAGCAGCTCCCGATCGACAGGGAACTATGGCTACACCTTC	TRBD1	TRBJ1-2	TRBV7-9	few
CASSSRAQGLYGYTF	TGTGCCAGCTCGTCTCGGGCCCAGGGCCTCTATGGCTACACCTTC	NA	TRBJ1-2	TRBV6-6	NA
CASSLWGAGTYEQYF	TGTGCCAGCAGTTTATGGGGGGCCGGTACCTACGAGCAGTACTTC	NA	TRBJ2-7	TRBV28	NA
CASTRDGANEQFF	TGTGCCAGCACCAGGGATGGGGCCAATGAGCAGTTCTTC	NA	TRBJ2-1	TRBV7-2	NA
CASGAGPSTYEQYF	TGTGCCAGCGGCGCAGGGCCCTCAACCTACGAGCAGTACTTC	NA	TRBJ2-7	TRBV2	NA
CASSGQTGALTDTQYF	TGTGCCAGCAGTGGACAGACAGGGGCCCTCACAGATACGCAGTATTTT	TRBD1	TRBJ2-3	TRBV6-1	NA
CAWRYAGSSYEQYF	TGTGCCTGGAGATATGCCGGGAGCAGCTACGAGCAGTACTTC	NA	TRBJ2-7	TRBV30	NA
CASSLVLADYNEQFF	TGTGCCAGCAGCTTAGTACTAGCGGACTACAATGAGCAGTTCTTC	TRBD2	TRBJ2-1	TRBV7-8	NA
CASCKLEQEGPQHF	TGTGCCAGCTGTAAGTTGGAACAGGAGGGCCCCCAGCATTTT	NA	TRBJ1-5	TRBV6-6	NA
CASSPIQGRRSYEQYF	TGTGCCAGCTCACCTATCCAGGGTAGGCGATCCTACGAGCAGTACTTC	NA	TRBJ2-7	TRBV18	NA
CASSPRTGNSPLHF	TGTGCCAGTAGTCCCCGAACGGGAAATTCACCCCTCCACTTT	NA	TRBJ1-6	TRBV19	few
CASITQGGDEKLFF	TGTGCCAGCATCACACAGGGTGGTGATGAAAAACTGTTTTTT	NA	TRBJ1-4	TRBV28	NA
CASSLLTRTAYTEAFF	TGTGCCAGCAGCTTATTGACCAGGACAGCATACACTGAAGCTTTCTTT	NA	TRBJ1-1	TRBV7-8	NA
CAWGREGITGELFF	TGTGCTTGGGGGAGGGAGGGGATCACCGGGGAGCTGTTTTTT	TRBD2	TRBJ2-2	TRBV30	once
CASSWGGEQFF	TGCGCCAGCAGCTGGGGGGGTGAGCAGTTCTTC	TRBD2	TRBJ2-1	TRBV4-1	NA
CASSYSPRGFNYGYTF	TGTGCCAGCAGTTACTCGCCCAGGGGATTTAACTATGGCTACACCTTC	NA	TRBJ1-2	TRBV6-6	few
CASSYGERFGYTF	TGTGCCAGCAGTTACGGGGAGAGGTTCGGCTACACCTTC	NA	TRBJ1-2	TRBV6-5	NA
CASSTGTDSPLHF	TGTGCCAGCAGTACCGGGACAGACTCACCCCTCCACTTT	TRBD1	TRBJ1-6	TRBV28	once
CASSPTRGLLQPQHF	TGTGCCAGCTCACCTACCAGGGGTTTGCTTCAGCCCCAGCATTTT	NA	TRBJ1-5	TRBV18	NA